The present T cell receptor beta chain was sequenced within a study of blood T cell repertoires in COVID-19. The wider study: COVID-19 samples collected from the United States, Italy and Spain covered acute and convalescent phases.

In the original processing: The authors estimated nucleated cell counts from reference gene primer amplification. TCRdb keeps only in-frame clones here, not all; method: immunoSEQ multiplex PCR. The DNA was the basis for D and trimming; V, J and clone size are from that table. Found here are some 54,000 clones, 65% to 85% of them singletons; the top ten hold 26%. V was clipped by 5 bases and J by 5 bases, with 26 bases between them. Germline CDR1 reads SGHRS; CDR2 reads YFSETQ. The CDR3 contains 18 residues. The receptor comes from a woman aged 80 or over with COVID-19, enrolled during active disease. J is TRBJ2-1 and V is TRBV5-1; maybe TRBD2 (5 bases). Material: peripheral blood. The CDR3 is CASSSIGFGLAYNNEQFF. CDR3 DNA: TGCGCCAGCAGTTCTATCGGCTTTGGGCTAGCCTACAACAATGAGCAGTTCTTC.